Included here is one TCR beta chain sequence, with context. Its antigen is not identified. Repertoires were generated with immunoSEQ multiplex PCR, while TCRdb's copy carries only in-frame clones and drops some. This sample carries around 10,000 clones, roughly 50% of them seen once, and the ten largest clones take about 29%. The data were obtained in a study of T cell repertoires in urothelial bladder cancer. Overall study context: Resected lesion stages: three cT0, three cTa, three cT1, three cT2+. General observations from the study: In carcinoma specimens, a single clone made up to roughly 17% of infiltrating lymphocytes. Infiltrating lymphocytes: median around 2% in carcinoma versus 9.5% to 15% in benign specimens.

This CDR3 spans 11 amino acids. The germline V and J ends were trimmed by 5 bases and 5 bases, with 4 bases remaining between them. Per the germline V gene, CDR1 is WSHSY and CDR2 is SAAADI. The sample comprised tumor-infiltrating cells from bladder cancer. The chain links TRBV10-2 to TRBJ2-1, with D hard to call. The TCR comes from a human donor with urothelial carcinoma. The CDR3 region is CASSPHNEQFF. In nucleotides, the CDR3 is TGCGCCAGCAGTCCCCACAATGAGCAGTTCTTC.